Below are 13 T cell receptor beta chains sequenced from a single sample in a study of blood T cell repertoires in COVID-19. TCRdb's table, derived via immunoSEQ multiplex PCR, lists solely in-frame clones and lacks some. The sample comprises 130,000 to 150,000 clones, 75% to 90% of which are singletons, and approximately 3.4% rests with the top ten. The sequenced sample was peripheral blood. All receptors derive from a man between 65 and 85 years old who had recovered from COVID-19.

This chain connects TRBV18 to TRBJ1-3; D unclear. Per germline, CDR1 KGHSH and CDR2 LQKENI. CDR3 length equals 15 residues. The V end was cut by 2 bases, the J end by 0 bases, with 8 bases between. CDR3 coding DNA: TGTGCCAGCTCACCAGATTCGCGCTCTGGAAACACCATATATTTT. Translated: CASSPDSRSGNTIYF.

The chain combines TRBV19 with TRBJ2-5; D not certain. Per the germline V gene, CDR1 is LNHDA and CDR2 is SQIVND (reference sequence). V was trimmed by 4 bases and J by 5 bases, leaving 8 bases between them. This CDR3 comprises 12 residues. The DNA of the CDR3 is TGTGCCAGTAGTACCGGTCCTGAGACCCAGTACTTC. Translation: CASSTGPETQYF.

V usage is TRBV18 and J usage is TRBJ1-4, with D maybe TRBD1 (5 bases). The CDR3 has 14 residues. The V gene's germline CDR1 is KGHSH and CDR2 LQKENI. The ends were cut back, 3 bases at V and 7 bases at J, with 12 bases in the middle. In DNA form, the CDR3 reads TGTGCCAGCTCACCGGTGAAGACAGCTGAAAAACTGTTTTTT. This translates into CASSPVKTAEKLFF.

The V and J genes are TRBV19 and TRBJ2-3; possible D gene TRBD1, 5 bases. The CDR3 consists of 13 residues. Germline V lookup: CDR1 LNHDA, CDR2 SQIVND (reference sequence). Trimming removed 8 bases at V and 3 bases at J, with 12 bases between. CDR3 nucleotides: TGTGCCAGTTGGGGCGACGGGACAGATACGCAGTATTTT. Translated: CASWGDGTDTQYF.

V is TRBV11-2 and J is TRBJ2-1, with 10 nucleotides matching TRBD2. Germline lookup yields CDR1 SGHAT and CDR2 FQNNGV. The CDR3 is made up of 16 amino acids. The J segment lost 10 bases and the V segment lost 0 bases, leaving 9 bases of the junction unmatched. The DNA for the CDR3 is TGTGCCAGCAGCTTAGATGGTAGCGGGAGGCTTAAAGAGCAGTTCTTC. Amino acids: CASSLDGSGRLKEQFF.

This chain connects TRBV9 to TRBJ2-7; D may match TRBD1 or TRBD2 (7 bases each). The germline CDR1 and CDR2 sequences are SGDLS and YYNGEE. V lost 4 bases to trimming and J lost 3 bases, with 14 bases between them. The CDR3 runs 14 residues. The CDR3 DNA sequence: TGTGCCAGCAGCCTAGGGGGCGGGGGCTACGAGCAGTACTTC. Translation gives CASSLGGGGYEQYF.

The CDR3 DNA sequence: TGTGCCAGCAGCTCACCGACTAGCTCCTACAATGAGCAGTTCTTC. Protein sequence: CASSSPTSSYNEQFF. The V gene is TRBV13, the J gene TRBJ2-1; TRBD2 might be the D (6 bases). The CDR3 runs 15 residues. V gave up 4 bases and J gave up 0 bases, with 10 bases separating them. CDR1 is PRHDT, CDR2 FYEKMQ, per germline (reference sequence).

The chain carries TRBV23-1 and TRBJ2-1, with TRBD2 matching over 8 bases. TRBV23-1 is an open reading frame, and its role is uncertain. This CDR3 comprises 13 residues. The V and J ends lost 8 bases and 7 bases, in that order; junction bases with no gene match: 7. The CDR3 here is CASSAGGGNEQFF. The CDR3 bases are TGCGCCAGCTCGGCGGGAGGAGGGAATGAGCAGTTCTTC.

This chain uses TRBV19 with TRBJ2-7; no clear D. Germline-derived CDR1 and CDR2 are LNHDA and SQIVND (reference sequence). Between the trimmed V and J ends, which lost 5 bases and 3 bases, there was a span of 5 bases. This CDR3 is built from 11 residues. In DNA form, the CDR3 reads TGTGCCAGTAGTTCAAACTACGAGCAGTACTTC. Translating gives CASSSNYEQYF.

This sequence joins TRBV5-1 and TRBJ2-1; 12 bases agree with TRBD2. Unmatched junction bases numbered 24, after V lost 0 bases and J lost 8 bases. The CDR3 runs to 22 residues. Per germline, CDR1 SGHRS and CDR2 YFSETQ. CDR3 in amino acids: CASSLVIRGTSGQGGVGHEQFF. The CDR3 DNA sequence: TGCGCCAGCAGCTTGGTTATTCGAGGGACTAGCGGGCAAGGGGGTGTCGGCCATGAGCAGTTCTTC.

V and J are TRBV7-2 and TRBJ2-1, with 7 bases that match TRBD1. Germline V gene data show CDR1 as SGHTA and CDR2 as FQGNSA. V was clipped by 1 base and J by 4 bases; unmatched bases: 7. This CDR3 has 16 residues. The chain's CDR3 is CASSLGWTGFYNEQFF. Written as DNA, the CDR3 is TGTGCCAGCAGCTTAGGGTGGACAGGATTTTACAATGAGCAGTTCTTC. Drawing the rest from reference TRBV7-2 and TRBJ2-1, the complete variable domain is GAGVSQSPSNKVTEKGKDVELRCDPISGHTALYWYRQSLGQGLEFLIYFQGNSAPDKSGLPSDRFSAERTGGSVSTLTIQRTQQEDSAVYLCASSLGWTGFYNEQFFGPGTRLTVL.

This clone was picked up a small number of times. The chain employs TRBV4-1 and TRBJ2-7; 15 bases line up with TRBD2. The germline V gene encodes CDR1 MGHRA and CDR2 YSYEKL. The ends lost 1 base at V and 3 bases at J; junction bases unmatched: 1. There are 16 residues in the CDR3. The CDR3 loop is CASSQGGLAGGYEQYF. DNA of the CDR3: TGCGCCAGCAGCCAAGGGGGACTAGCGGGAGGCTACGAGCAGTACTTC.

V and J are TRBV6-5 and TRBJ2-1, with D tentatively TRBD2 (5 bases). The germline CDR1 and CDR2 sequences are MNHEY and SVGAGI. The CDR3 has 14 amino acids. Trimming removed 8 bases at V and 5 bases at J, with 16 bases between. CDR3 protein: CASSQTSYDNEQFF. In DNA form, the CDR3 reads TGTGCCAGCTCCCAAACTAGTTACGACAATGAGCAGTTCTTC.